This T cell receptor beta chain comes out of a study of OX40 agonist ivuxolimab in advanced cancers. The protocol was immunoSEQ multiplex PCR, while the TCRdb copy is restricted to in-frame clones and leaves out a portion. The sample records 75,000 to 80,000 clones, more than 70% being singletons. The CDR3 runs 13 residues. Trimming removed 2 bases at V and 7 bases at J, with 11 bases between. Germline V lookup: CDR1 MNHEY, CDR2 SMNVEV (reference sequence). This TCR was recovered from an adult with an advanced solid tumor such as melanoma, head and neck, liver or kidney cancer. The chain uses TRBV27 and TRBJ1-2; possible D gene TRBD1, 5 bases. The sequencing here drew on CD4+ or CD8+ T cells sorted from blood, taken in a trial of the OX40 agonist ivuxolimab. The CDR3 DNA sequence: TGTGCCAGCAGTTTAGGGGGTCGCTCTGGCTACACCTTC. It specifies CASSLGGRSGYTF.